This TCR beta chain was profiled in a study of beta chain features in type 1 diabetes. Study results and caveats: At VDJ recombination sites, type 1 diabetes patients had fewer insertions and more deleted nucleotides.

CDR1 and CDR2 from the germline V gene are SNHLY and FYNNEI. The length of the CDR3 is 16 residues. Trimming stripped 2 bases from V and 6 bases from J, with 16 bases between. All of the isolated RNA was reverse transcribed, so expressed TCRB transcripts were sequenced. TCRdb's table, derived via immunoSEQ multiplex PCR, lists solely in-frame clones and lacks some. The sample consists of 900,000 or so clones, roughly 17% of them appearing once. Comments on this clone: Antigen: not known.

This clonotype originated in a woman under 30 in good health. Sequenced: naive CD4+ T cells from blood. The chain uses TRBV2 and TRBJ2-2, with a tentative D call TRBD2 (5 bases). In DNA form, the CDR3 reads TGTGCCAGCAGTGAATTCTCGAGGAGCGGTCCCGGGGAGCTGTTTTTT. As protein: CASSEFSRSGPGELFF.